The 15 T cell receptor beta chains given below trace back to one sample, sequenced in a study of blood T cell repertoires in COVID-19. Profiled with immunoSEQ multiplex PCR; TCRdb holds only in-frame clones, not every one. The repertoire includes some 190,000 clones, 75% to 90% of them detected once, and under 3% sits in the top ten. Sequenced sample: PBMCs or T cells enriched from blood (not recorded which). The receptors come from a woman aged 40 to 50 with acute COVID-19.

The chain links TRBV7-3 to TRBJ2-3; possibly TRBD2 for D (6 bases). From germline, CDR1 is SGHTA and CDR2 FQGTGA. The CDR3 runs 16 residues. V was pared by 2 bases and J by 0 bases, with 12 bases between. CDR3 nucleotide sequence: TGTGCCAGCAGCTTAGCGGGGCCCGCTAGCACAGATACGCAGTATTTT. Protein: CASSLAGPASTDTQYF.

The chain employs TRBV29-1 and TRBJ2-3; the match to TRBD1 covers 9 bases. The CDR3 is 15 amino acids. From germline, CDR1 is SQVTM and CDR2 ANQGSEA. Unmatched junction bases numbered 14, after V lost 8 bases and J lost 5 bases. CDR3 nucleotide sequence: TGCAGCTTCCTCCCGTGGGACAGGGCCATAGATACGCAGTATTTT. Translating gives CSFLPWDRAIDTQYF.

V and J are TRBV15 and TRBJ1-6, with D maybe TRBD1 (6 bases). V was trimmed by 0 bases and J by 6 bases, leaving 9 bases between them. The germline gives CDR1 LNHNV, CDR2 YYDKDF (reference sequence). This CDR3 has 15 residues. The CDR3 nucleotides read TGTGCCACCAGCAGAGATCAGGGGAGTAATTCACCCCTCCACTTT. Translation: CATSRDQGSNSPLHF.

The J gene is TRBJ1-1, the V gene TRBV5-1; 7 nucleotides agree with TRBD1. The CDR3 spans 13 residues. CDR1 is SGHRS, CDR2 YFSETQ, per germline. With 1 base clipped from V and 6 bases from J, the junction kept 3 bases outside the gene matches. The CDR3 DNA sequence: TGCGCCAGCAGCTTGACCCAGGGGGCTGAAGCTTTCTTT. It is translated as CASSLTQGAEAFF.

The CDR3 spells CASRPQGNYGYTF. The CDR3 region has the DNA TGTGCCAGCAGGCCACAGGGTAACTATGGCTACACCTTC. The chain has TRBV6-5 and TRBJ1-2, with D perhaps matching TRBD1 (6 bases). Germline CDR1 and CDR2: MNHEY and SVGAGI. V was pared by 6 bases and J by 1 base, with 9 bases between. The CDR3 is 13 residues long.

The J gene is TRBJ2-1, the V gene TRBV7-8, with D possibly being TRBD2 (6 bases). Germline lookup yields CDR1 SGHVS and CDR2 FQNEAQ. Deletions cut 5 bases from V and 4 bases from J, with 21 bases between. The CDR3 is 17 residues long. The CDR3 bases are TGTGCCAGCAGCCCTCCACTAAGACTAGGAGGGTACAATGAGCAGTTCTTC. This translates into CASSPPLRLGGYNEQFF.

V and J are TRBV7-8 and TRBJ1-6; D ambiguous. The germline V gene has CDR1 SGHVS and CDR2 FQNEAQ. Between the trimmed V and J ends, which lost 2 bases and 8 bases, there was a span of 16 bases. CDR3 length: 16 amino acids. CDR3: CASSLNLEAHHSPLHF. The CDR3 DNA reads TGTGCCAGCAGCTTAAATCTGGAGGCCCACCATTCACCCCTCCACTTT.

The V call is TRBV4-3, the J call TRBJ2-5, with 12 positions matching TRBD1. The CDR3 has 15 amino acids. CDR1 is LGHNA and CDR2 is YSLEER in the germline V gene. V lost 3 bases to trimming and J lost 4 bases; unmatched junction nucleotides: 3. The CDR3, as DNA: TGCGCCAGCAGCCATGGGACAGGGGGCCGAGAGACCCAGTACTTC. It codes for CASSHGTGGRETQYF.

The genes are TRBV27 and TRBJ1-5, with 9 bases that match TRBD1. The CDR3 contains 14 residues. Germline trimming cut 3 bases from V and 8 bases from J; bases unmatched to any gene: 5. Per the germline V gene, CDR1 is MNHEY and CDR2 is SMNVEV (reference sequence). For the CDR3, the DNA is TGTGCCAGCAGTTTCGAAGACAGGGGGGAGCCCCAGCATTTT. Protein product: CASSFEDRGEPQHF.

DNA for the CDR3: TGTGCCAGCTCATCAGGGGCCCAAGAGACCCAGTACTTC. This translates into CASSSGAQETQYF. The rearrangement uses TRBV18 and TRBJ2-5; maybe TRBD1 (6 bases). This CDR3 is 13 amino acids long. Germline V gene sequence: CDR1 KGHSH, CDR2 LQKENI. V was trimmed by 5 bases and J by 1 base, leaving 8 bases between them.

The rearrangement uses TRBV7-2 and TRBJ2-7; tentative D call: TRBD1 (6 bases). The CDR3 extends over 13 amino acids. Looked up from germline, CDR1 is SGHTA and CDR2 is FQGNSA. V was trimmed by 5 bases and J by 4 bases, leaving 12 bases between them. The CDR3 reads CASSPDRKYEQYF. The CDR3 DNA follows: TGTGCCAGCAGCCCGGACAGAAAGTACGAGCAGTACTTC.

This clone was detected only once. This rearrangement joins TRBV27 to TRBJ1-6; perhaps TRBD1 as D (6 bases). The CDR3 is made up of 15 amino acids. Per the germline V gene, CDR1 is MNHEY and CDR2 is SMNVEV (reference sequence). The V end lost 0 bases, the J end lost 9 bases, and 12 bases lay between the germline ends. For the CDR3, the DNA is TGTGCCAGCAGTTTATCGTGGCAGGGGAGTTCACCCCTCCACTTT. Amino acids: CASSLSWQGSSPLHF.

The chain uses TRBV28 and TRBJ1-6; D is possibly TRBD1 (6 bases). Germline CDR1 reads MDHEN; CDR2 reads SYDVKM. V was trimmed by 6 bases and J by 0 bases, leaving 6 bases between them. The CDR3 extends over 14 amino acids. CDR3 in amino acids: CASRQGSYNSPLHF. The CDR3 DNA reads TGTGCCAGCAGACAGGGCTCCTATAATTCACCCCTCCACTTT.

The chain links TRBV6-5 to TRBJ1-1; D is unclear. Deletions cut 6 bases from V and 4 bases from J, with 12 bases between. The CDR3 sequence is 13 residues long. Per germline, CDR1 MNHEY and CDR2 SVGAGI. CDR3 region: CASSPRVGTEAFF. The CDR3 DNA reads TGTGCCAGCAGCCCGAGGGTCGGCACTGAAGCTTTCTTT.

The chain recombines TRBV30 with TRBJ1-5, with 8 nucleotides matching TRBD1. CDR1 and CDR2 (germline): GTSNPN, SVGIG (reference sequence). This CDR3 is 13 amino acids long. Trimming cost V 0 bases and J 6 bases; bases outside gene matches: 1. CDR3 loop: CAWSVQGGQPQHF. As DNA, the CDR3 is TGTGCCTGGAGTGTACAGGGGGGTCAGCCCCAGCATTTT.